This T cell receptor (beta chain) is drawn from a study of T cell responses to AZD1222 COVID-19 vaccine. Notes on the study in general: Spike regions recognized by vaccine-associated CD4 TCRs spanned the protein, led by 160-218 and 743-854. It should be noted that donors were predominantly white British and more often female, and clonal diversity was possibly underestimated.

Only in-frame clones appear in the TCRdb table, and some are missing; sequencing was by immunoSEQ multiplex PCR. The sample carries about 150,000 clones, 90% to 95% recorded once. V gave up 4 bases and J gave up 3 bases, with 16 bases separating them. In germline, CDR1 is MNHEY, CDR2 SMNVEV (reference sequence). There are 15 residues in the CDR3. This clone was observed many times. What it binds is unknown. The source is an adult who received the AZD1222 COVID-19 vaccine. This chain joins TRBV27 and TRBJ2-7; perhaps TRBD1 as D (6 bases). This material consisted of peripheral blood, taken 28 days after the second AZD1222 dose. The CDR3 DNA reads as TGTGCCAGCAGTTCCAGCGGACAGATTCTCTACGAGCAGTACTTC. It encodes CASSSSGQILYEQYF.